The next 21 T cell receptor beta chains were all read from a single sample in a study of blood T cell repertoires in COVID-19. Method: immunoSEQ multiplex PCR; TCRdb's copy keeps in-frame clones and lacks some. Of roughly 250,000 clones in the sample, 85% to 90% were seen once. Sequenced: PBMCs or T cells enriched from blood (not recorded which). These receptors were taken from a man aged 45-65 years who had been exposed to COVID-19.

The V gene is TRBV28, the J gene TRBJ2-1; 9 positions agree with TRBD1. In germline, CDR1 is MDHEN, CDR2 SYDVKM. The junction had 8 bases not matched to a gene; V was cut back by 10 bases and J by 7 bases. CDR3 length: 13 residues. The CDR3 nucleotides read TGTGCCACTACGGGACAGGGTTTGAATGAGCAGTTCTTC. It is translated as CATTGQGLNEQFF. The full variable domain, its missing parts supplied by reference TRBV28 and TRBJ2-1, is DVKVTQSSRYLVKRTGEKVFLECVQDMDHENMFWYRQDPGLGLRLIYFSYDVKMKEKGDIPEGYSVSREKKERFSLILESASTNQTSMYLCATTGQGLNEQFFGPGTRLTVL.

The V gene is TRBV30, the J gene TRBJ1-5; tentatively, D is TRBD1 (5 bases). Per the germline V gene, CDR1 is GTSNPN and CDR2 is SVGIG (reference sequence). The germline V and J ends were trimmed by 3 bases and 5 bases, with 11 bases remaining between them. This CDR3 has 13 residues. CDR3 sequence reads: CAWRNRGDQPQHF. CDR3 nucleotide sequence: TGTGCCTGGAGAAACCGGGGGGATCAGCCCCAGCATTTT.

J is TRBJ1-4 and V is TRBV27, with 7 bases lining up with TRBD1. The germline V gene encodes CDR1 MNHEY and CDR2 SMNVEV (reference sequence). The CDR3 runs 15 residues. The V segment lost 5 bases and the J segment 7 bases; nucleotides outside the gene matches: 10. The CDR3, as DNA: TGTGCCAGCAGTAGGAAGGGGGCGGTAGTTGAAAAACTGTTTTTT. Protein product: CASSRKGAVVEKLFF.

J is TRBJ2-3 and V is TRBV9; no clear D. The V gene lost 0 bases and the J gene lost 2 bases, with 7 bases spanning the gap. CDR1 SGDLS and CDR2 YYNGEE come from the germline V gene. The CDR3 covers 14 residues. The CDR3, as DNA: TGTGCCAGCAGCGTAGTCACAGCCACAGATACGCAGTATTTT. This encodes CASSVVTATDTQYF.

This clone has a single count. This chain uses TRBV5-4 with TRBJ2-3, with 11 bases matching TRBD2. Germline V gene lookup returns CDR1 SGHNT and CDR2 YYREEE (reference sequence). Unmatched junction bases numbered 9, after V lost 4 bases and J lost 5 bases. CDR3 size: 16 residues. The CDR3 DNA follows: TGTGCCAGCAGCAAGGGGCTAGCGGGGGGCGAAGATACGCAGTATTTT. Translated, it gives CASSKGLAGGEDTQYF.

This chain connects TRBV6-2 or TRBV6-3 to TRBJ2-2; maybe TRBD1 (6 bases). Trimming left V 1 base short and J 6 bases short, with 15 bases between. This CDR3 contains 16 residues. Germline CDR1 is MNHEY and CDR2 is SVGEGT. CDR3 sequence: CASSYWQGMVAGELFF. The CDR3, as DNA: TGTGCCAGCAGTTACTGGCAGGGGATGGTCGCCGGGGAGCTGTTTTTT.

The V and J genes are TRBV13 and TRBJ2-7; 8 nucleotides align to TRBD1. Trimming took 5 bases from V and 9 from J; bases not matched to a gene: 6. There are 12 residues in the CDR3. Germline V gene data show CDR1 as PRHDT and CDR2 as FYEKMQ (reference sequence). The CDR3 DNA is TGTGCCAGCAGCATTACAGGGGGATGGCAGTACTTC. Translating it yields CASSITGGWQYF.

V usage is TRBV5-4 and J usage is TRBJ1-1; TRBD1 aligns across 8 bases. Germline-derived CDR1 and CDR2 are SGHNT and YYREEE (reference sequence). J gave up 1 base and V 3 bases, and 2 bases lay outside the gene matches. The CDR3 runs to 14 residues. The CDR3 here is CASSSDRGNTEAFF. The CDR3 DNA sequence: TGTGCCAGCAGCTCTGACAGGGGGAACACTGAAGCTTTCTTT.

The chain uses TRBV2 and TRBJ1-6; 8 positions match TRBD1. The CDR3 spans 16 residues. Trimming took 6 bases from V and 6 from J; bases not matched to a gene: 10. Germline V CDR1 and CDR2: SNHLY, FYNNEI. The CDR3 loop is CASRVGQGWSNSPLHF. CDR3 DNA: TGTGCCAGCAGAGTAGGACAGGGTTGGAGTAATTCACCCCTCCACTTT.

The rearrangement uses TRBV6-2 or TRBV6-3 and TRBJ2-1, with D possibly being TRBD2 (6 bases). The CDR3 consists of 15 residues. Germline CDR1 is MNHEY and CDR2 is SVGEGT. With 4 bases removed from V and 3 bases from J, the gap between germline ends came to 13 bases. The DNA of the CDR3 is TGTGCCAGCAGTTTGTCGAGACTAGGCTACAATGAGCAGTTCTTC. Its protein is CASSLSRLGYNEQFF.

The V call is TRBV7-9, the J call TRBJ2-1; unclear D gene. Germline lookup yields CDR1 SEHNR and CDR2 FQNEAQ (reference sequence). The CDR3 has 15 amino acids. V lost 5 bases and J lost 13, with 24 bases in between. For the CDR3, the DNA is TGTGCCAGCAGCCCCCTTGGTGGAGAAGTCAGACCTCAGTTCTTC. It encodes CASSPLGGEVRPQFF.

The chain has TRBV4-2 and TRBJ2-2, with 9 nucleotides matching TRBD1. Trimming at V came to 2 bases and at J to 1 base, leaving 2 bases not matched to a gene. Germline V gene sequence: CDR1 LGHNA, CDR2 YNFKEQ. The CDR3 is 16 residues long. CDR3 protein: CASSQPGQGNTGELFF. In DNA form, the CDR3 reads TGTGCCAGCAGCCAACCGGGACAGGGGAACACCGGGGAGCTGTTTTTT.

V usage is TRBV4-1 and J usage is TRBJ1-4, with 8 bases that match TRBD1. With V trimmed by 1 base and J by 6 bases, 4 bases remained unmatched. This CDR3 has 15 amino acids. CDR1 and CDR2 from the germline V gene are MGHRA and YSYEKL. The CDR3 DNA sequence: TGCGCCAGCAGCCAAGCCAGGGGGCTTGATGAAAAACTGTTTTTT. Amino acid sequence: CASSQARGLDEKLFF.

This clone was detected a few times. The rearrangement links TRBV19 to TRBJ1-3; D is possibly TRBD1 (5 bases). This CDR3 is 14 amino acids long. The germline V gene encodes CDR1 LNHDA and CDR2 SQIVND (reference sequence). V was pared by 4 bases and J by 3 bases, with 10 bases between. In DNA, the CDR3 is TGTGCCAGTAGTAAGCAGGGCCTTGGAAACACCATATATTTT. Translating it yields CASSKQGLGNTIYF.

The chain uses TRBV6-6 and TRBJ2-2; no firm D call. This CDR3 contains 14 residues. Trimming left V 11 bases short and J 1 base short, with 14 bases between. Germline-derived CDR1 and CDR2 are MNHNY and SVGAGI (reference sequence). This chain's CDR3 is CAVARWRNTGELFF. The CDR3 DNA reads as TGTGCCGTAGCCCGGTGGCGGAACACCGGGGAGCTGTTTTTT.

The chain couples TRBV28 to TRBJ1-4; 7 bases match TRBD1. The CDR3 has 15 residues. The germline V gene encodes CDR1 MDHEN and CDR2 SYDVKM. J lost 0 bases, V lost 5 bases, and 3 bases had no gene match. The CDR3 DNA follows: TGTGCCAGCAGTGCCGGGACAGCAACTAATGAAAAACTGTTTTTT. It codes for CASSAGTATNEKLFF.

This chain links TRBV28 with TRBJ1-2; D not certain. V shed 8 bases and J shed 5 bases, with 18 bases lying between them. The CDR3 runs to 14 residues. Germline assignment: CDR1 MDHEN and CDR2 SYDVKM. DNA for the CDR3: TGTGCCAGCGCCGCCGGGGATAGACTGTATGGCTACACCTTC. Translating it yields CASAAGDRLYGYTF.

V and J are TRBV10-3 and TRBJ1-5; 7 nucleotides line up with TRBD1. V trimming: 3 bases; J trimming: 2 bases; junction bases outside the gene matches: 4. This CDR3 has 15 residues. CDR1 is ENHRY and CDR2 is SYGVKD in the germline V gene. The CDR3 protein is CAISEFTGGNQPQHF. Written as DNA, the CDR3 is TGTGCCATCAGTGAATTCACAGGGGGCAATCAGCCCCAGCATTTT.

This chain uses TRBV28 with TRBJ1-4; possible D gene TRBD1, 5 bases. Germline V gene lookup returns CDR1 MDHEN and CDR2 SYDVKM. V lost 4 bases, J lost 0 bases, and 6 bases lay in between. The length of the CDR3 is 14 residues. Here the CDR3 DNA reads TGTGCCAGCAGTTCGACAGCAACTAATGAAAAACTGTTTTTT. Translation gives CASSSTATNEKLFF.

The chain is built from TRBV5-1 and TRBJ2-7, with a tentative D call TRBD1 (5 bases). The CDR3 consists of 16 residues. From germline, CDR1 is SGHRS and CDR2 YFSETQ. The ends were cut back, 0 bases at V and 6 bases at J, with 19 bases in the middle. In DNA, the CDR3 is TGCGCCAGCAGCTTGGCCGGGTCCCCAGGGTCAAGCGAGCAGTACTTC. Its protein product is CASSLAGSPGSSEQYF.

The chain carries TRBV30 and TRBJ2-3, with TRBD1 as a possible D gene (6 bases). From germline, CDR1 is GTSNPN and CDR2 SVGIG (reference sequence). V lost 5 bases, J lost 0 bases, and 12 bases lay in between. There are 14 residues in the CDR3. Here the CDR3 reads CAWQGLISTDTQYF. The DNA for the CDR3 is TGTGCCTGGCAGGGGTTGATCAGCACAGATACGCAGTATTTT. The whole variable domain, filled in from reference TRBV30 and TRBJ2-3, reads SQTIHQWPATLVQPVGSPLSLECTVEGTSNPNLYWYRQAAGRGLQLLFYSVGIGQISSEVPQNLSASRPQDRQFILSSKKLLLSDSGFYLCAWQGLISTDTQYFGPGTRLTVL.